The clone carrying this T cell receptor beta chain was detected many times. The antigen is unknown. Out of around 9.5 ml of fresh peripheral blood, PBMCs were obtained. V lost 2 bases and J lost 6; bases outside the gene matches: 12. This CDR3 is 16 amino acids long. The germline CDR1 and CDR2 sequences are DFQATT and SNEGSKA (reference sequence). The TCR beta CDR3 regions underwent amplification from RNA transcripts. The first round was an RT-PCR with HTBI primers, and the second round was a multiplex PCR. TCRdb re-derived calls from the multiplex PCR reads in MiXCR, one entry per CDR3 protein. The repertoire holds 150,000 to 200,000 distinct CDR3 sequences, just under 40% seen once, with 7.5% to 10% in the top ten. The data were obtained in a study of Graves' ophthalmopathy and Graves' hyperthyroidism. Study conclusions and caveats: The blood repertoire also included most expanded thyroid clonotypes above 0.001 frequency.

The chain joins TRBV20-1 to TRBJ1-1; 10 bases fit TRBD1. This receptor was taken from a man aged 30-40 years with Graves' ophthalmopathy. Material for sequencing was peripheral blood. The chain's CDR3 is CSARSRQGARTAEAFF. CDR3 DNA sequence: TGCAGTGCTAGATCGAGACAGGGGGCGAGAACCGCTGAAGCTTTCTTT.